This TCR beta chain was documented in a study of human T cells and chemical hapten exposure. General study results and limits: Versus controls, expanded TCRs had significantly more large CDR3 similarity clusters.

The time point: patch test 1, 2 weeks after DPC sensitization. Sample treatment: therapeutic diphenylcyclopropenone sensitization with weekly scalp DPC. At every patch-test visit, blood was drawn before the patch test was applied. RNA extraction used unfractionated whole blood as the source of total RNA. MiXCR, run by TCRdb on the RACE reads, gives a single entry per CDR3 protein. This table holds around 380,000 distinct CDR3 sequences, more than 4.5% found once. The germline V gene has CDR1 GTSNPN and CDR2 SVGIG (reference sequence). The CDR3 spans 13 residues. V dropped 1 base and J dropped 7 bases, with 11 bases sitting between them. Turning to this clonotype: Its antigen is undetermined.

Material: whole blood, obtained in connection with sensitization to the hapten diphenylcyclopropenone (DPC). The J gene is TRBJ2-4, the V gene TRBV30; D is unclear. The sequence was obtained from a woman between 45 and 65 years old with alopecia areata. Some clones in this sample may be carry-over from other donors' samples. The CDR3 DNA is TGTGCCTGGAGTGGCACCATCGAGAACATTCAGTACTTC. Translated, it gives CAWSGTIENIQYF.